The rows below give T cell receptor beta chains drawn from one sample of a study of blood T cell repertoires in COVID-19. Repertoires were generated with immunoSEQ multiplex PCR, while TCRdb's copy carries only in-frame clones and drops some. This sample has 180,000 or so clones, with approximately 84% found just once. The specimen sequenced was peripheral blood. Receptors originate from a human donor with acute or convalescent COVID-19. The donor label of this sample is uncertain. Each CDR3 is given with its conserved first and last residue. Fields, in order: CDR3 length, V gene, J gene, D gene, CDR3 protein. The D gene is left open where the match is weak.

>17|TRBV5-6|TRBJ1-1|-
CASSVTGWARMNTEAFF
>15|TRBV7-3|TRBJ2-1|TRBD1
CASSFAGQGAHEQFF
>19|TRBV7-2|TRBJ2-3|-
CASSLGTGGVAGGRDTQYF
>14|TRBV11-1|TRBJ2-1|-
CASSLRDSSNEQFF
>17|TRBV5-1|TRBJ2-3|-
CASSSDPTGGGTDTQYF
>17|TRBV5-1|TRBJ1-3|-
CASSLMGGRDSGNTIYF
>15|TRBV30|TRBJ1-3|TRBD1
CAWSLLTGPRNTIYF
>15|TRBV28|TRBJ2-5|-
CASRGDSAGQETQYF
>15|TRBV5-1|TRBJ1-1|-
CASSRTGTLNTEAFF
>14|TRBV5-1|TRBJ1-1|-
CASSSPGQYTEAFF
>15|TRBV13|TRBJ2-7|TRBD1
CASSRPGTGGYEQYF
>15|TRBV19|TRBJ2-2|-
CASKLSGVDTGELFF
>13|TRBV7-3|TRBJ2-1|-
CASSPNRGGEQFF
>15|TRBV30|TRBJ2-7|-
CAWSVSDGPGYEQYF
>16|TRBV5-3|TRBJ1-4|-
CARSLAAGATNEKLFF
>14|TRBV28|TRBJ1-3|-
CASSFDSSGNTIYF
>16|TRBV5-1|TRBJ2-3|-
CASSLQTPWSTDTQYF
>16|TRBV7-2|TRBJ1-5|TRBD1
CASSSAGGTWGQPQHF
>16|TRBV7-9|TRBJ2-3|TRBD2
CASSARLAGVSDTQYF
>14|TRBV7-2|TRBJ2-7|TRBD2
CASSLGGRAHEQYF
>13|TRBV12-3/TRBV12-4|TRBJ1-2|TRBD1
CASRGTGRYGYTF
>17|TRBV18|TRBJ2-2|-
CASSPLAATQNTGELFF
>13|TRBV6-4|TRBJ1-4|-
CASRGGRDEKLFF
>16|TRBV11-2|TRBJ1-2|-
CASSLLGVQGNYGYTF
>14|TRBV11-2|TRBJ2-1|-
CASSSAGTYNEQFF
>16|TRBV7-2|TRBJ2-2|TRBD2
CASTTGSGRLTGELFF
>13|TRBV19|TRBJ1-2|TRBD1
CASSPNRGERYTF